A selection of T cell receptor beta chains follows, all from one sample in a study of CD8 T cells in ankylosing spondylitis. Using its own MiXCR run on the 5' RACE reads, TCRdb lists one record per CDR3 protein. This sample has roughly 490,000 distinct CDR3 sequences, with approximately 5.3% found just once. The source material was blood, either unsorted or a sorted T cell fraction (not recorded which). These receptor sequences come from a male donor with ankylosing spondylitis. CDR3s include the opening cysteine and the closing phenylalanine or tryptophan. Each record gives: D gene, clone size, V gene, J gene, CDR3 protein, CDR3 DNA. The D gene is left open where the match is weak. Some rows have no size entry. The others give once, few or many, or a class for an expanded clone.

.	few	TRBV20-1	TRBJ2-5	CSALTVQETQYF	TGCAGTGCTCTGACAGTCCAAGAGACCCAGTACTTC
TRBD2	many	TRBV6-5	TRBJ2-1	CASSYSSLAGSLRNEQFF	TGTGCCAGCAGTTACTCTTCCCTAGCGGGGAGCTTAAGGAATGAGCAGTTCTTC
.	many	TRBV20-1	TRBJ1-2	CSGGGGSGGYTF	TGCAGTGGCGGCGGGGGGTCAGGGGGCTACACCTTC
.	many	TRBV5-1	TRBJ2-1	CASSPGASGYNEQFF	TGCGCCAGCAGCCCGGGGGCTAGCGGATACAATGAGCAGTTCTTC
.	many	TRBV5-1	TRBJ1-1	CASSQGLMDTEAFF	TGCGCCAGCAGCCAGGGGCTGATGGACACTGAAGCTTTCTTT
TRBD1	few	TRBV6-1	TRBJ1-4	CASTPIHTGGSGKLFF	TGTGCCAGCACCCCGATCCATACAGGGGGGAGCGGAAAACTGTTTTTT
TRBD2	.	TRBV12-3/TRBV12-4	TRBJ2-3	CASTPRLAGAIPDTQYF	TGTGCCAGCACACCTAGACTAGCGGGAGCAATCCCAGATACGCAGTATTTT
.	many	TRBV20-1	TRBJ1-2	CSAPSAGNGYTF	TGCAGTGCTCCCAGCGCGGGCAACGGCTACACCTTC
.	many	TRBV6-1	TRBJ1-2	CASSTWDEISSGGYTF	TGTGCCAGCAGTACCTGGGACGAAATCTCTTCGGGTGGCTACACCTTC
.	.	TRBV7-2	TRBJ1-5	CASSLSGSGQPQHF	TGTGCCAGCAGCTTATCGGGGTCTGGGCAGCCCCAGCATTTT
.	many	TRBV29-1	TRBJ2-2	CSVEAGSGELFF	TGCAGCGTTGAGGCAGGTTCCGGGGAGCTGTTTTTT
.	many	TRBV5-1	TRBJ1-1	CASSVQSRNTEAFF	TGCGCCAGCAGCGTACAGAGTCGGAACACTGAAGCTTTCTTT
.	.	TRBV20-1	TRBJ1-6	CSARSFLDLRRDSPLHF	TGCAGTGCTAGGAGCTTTCTTGACCTCCGAAGGGATTCACCCCTCCACTTT
.	.	TRBV20-1	TRBJ2-3	CSARENSYTDTQYF	TGCAGTGCTAGAGAAAACAGCTACACAGATACGCAGTATTTT
.	many	TRBV29-1	TRBJ2-5	CSAGDLQETQYF	TGCAGCGCCGGGGACCTCCAAGAGACCCAGTACTTC
.	few	TRBV4-1	TRBJ2-5	CASSPTGLARETQYF	TGCGCCAGCAGCCCGACGGGCCTAGCCCGGGAGACCCAGTACTTC
TRBD1	many	TRBV4-3	TRBJ2-7	CASSQESGQAYEQYF	TGCGCCAGCAGCCAAGAGTCAGGACAGGCCTACGAGCAGTACTTC
.	few	TRBV6-5	TRBJ2-4	CASSYSLVKNIQYF	TGTGCCAGCAGTTACAGTCTAGTCAAAAACATTCAGTACTTC
.	many	TRBV5-6	TRBJ2-1	CASSLLVSSSSSYNEQFF	TGTGCCAGCAGCTTGTTGGTTAGCTCTTCGAGCTCCTACAATGAGCAGTTCTTC
.	many	TRBV20-1	TRBJ1-6	CSARDPQIHSPLHF	TGCAGTGCTAGAGATCCCCAGATTCATTCACCCCTCCACTTT
.	many	TRBV29-1	TRBJ1-1	CSVVGLRDTEAFF	TGCAGCGTTGTCGGCCTCAGGGACACTGAAGCTTTCTTT
TRBD1	many	TRBV4-3	TRBJ1-4	CASSLLGDSGEKLFF	TGCGCCAGCAGCCTGCTCGGGGACAGCGGCGAAAAACTGTTTTTT
.	many	TRBV12-3/TRBV12-4	TRBJ2-1	CASSLLRRREQFF	TGTGCCAGCAGTTTATTGCGCCGGAGAGAGCAGTTCTTC
TRBD2	many	TRBV4-3	TRBJ2-5	CASSQGLAGAGETQYF	TGCGCCAGCAGCCAAGGACTAGCGGGGGCGGGAGAGACCCAGTACTTC
.	.	TRBV20-1	TRBJ2-7	CSAPRSGNLYEQYF	TGCAGTGCCCCGAGAAGCGGTAATTTATACGAGCAGTACTTC
TRBD1	few	TRBV28	TRBJ1-4	CASGIQGANEKLFF	TGTGCCAGCGGAATTCAGGGGGCTAATGAAAAACTGTTTTTT
.	many	TRBV12-3/TRBV12-4	TRBJ1-5	CASSQGDYSNQPQHF	TGTGCCAGCAGCCAGGGCGATTATAGCAATCAGCCCCAGCATTTT
TRBD1	many	TRBV29-1	TRBJ1-4	CSVGGTGRLFREKLFF	TGCAGCGTTGGAGGGACAGGGAGGCTGTTTCGTGAAAAACTGTTTTTT
TRBD1	many	TRBV6-1	TRBJ2-1	CASGFRDSRFNEQFF	TGTGCCAGCGGGTTCCGGGACAGCCGTTTCAATGAGCAGTTCTTC
TRBD1	few	TRBV29-1	TRBJ2-1	CSVSGGATYNEQFF	TGCAGCGTTTCAGGGGGCGCGACATACAATGAGCAGTTCTTC
TRBD2	few	TRBV11-2	TRBJ2-1	CASSFGVLAGGRPYNEQFF	TGTGCCAGCAGCTTCGGGGTTCTAGCGGGGGGCCGACCCTACAATGAGCAGTTCTTC
TRBD2	many	TRBV20-1	TRBJ2-7	CSARFLAGRLGEQYF	TGCAGTGCTAGATTTTTAGCGGGAAGGTTGGGGGAGCAGTACTTC
TRBD2	many	TRBV12-3/TRBV12-4	TRBJ2-1	CSSRAGVGNEQFF	TGTTCCAGCAGGGCGGGAGTGGGCAATGAGCAGTTCTTC
.	many	TRBV29-1	TRBJ2-3	CSVLNLDTQYF	TGCAGCGTCTTGAACCTTGATACGCAGTATTTT
.	many	TRBV11-2	TRBJ2-3	CASSPRPSTDTQYF	TGTGCCAGCAGCCCCAGGCCGAGCACAGATACGCAGTATTTT